Below are 30 T cell receptor beta chains sequenced from a single sample in a study of cytomegalovirus exposure and HLA in healthy donors. PCR employed 60 Vbeta and 13 Jbeta primers. The table came from immunoSEQ multiplex PCR; TCRdb's copy has only in-frame clones and leaves some out. The sample lists about 130,000 clones; roughly 80% were seen once. What was sequenced was PBMCs. These receptors were obtained from a man in his forties in good health and CMV-seronegative.

The chain links TRBV25-1 to TRBJ1-5, with a possible D match to TRBD1 (5 bases). V gave up 8 bases and J gave up 4 bases, with 9 bases separating them. The CDR3 loop spans 12 amino acids. Germline CDR1 and CDR2: MGHDK and SYGVNS. CDR3 DNA: TGTGCCAGCGGTCGGGGGAATCAGCCCCAGCATTTT. Its protein is CASGRGNQPQHF.

The chain carries TRBV28 and TRBJ1-1; D gene unclear. Looked up from germline, CDR1 is MDHEN and CDR2 is SYDVKM. V was pared by 1 base and J by 5 bases, with 5 bases between. There are 12 residues in the CDR3. The CDR3 loop is CASSLYRTEAFF. The CDR3 nucleotides read TGTGCCAGCAGTTTATATCGGACTGAAGCTTTCTTT.

In regard to this clone: A junction boundary mismatches the germline segment, possibly from a read error. CDR3 region: CASGFSGVTDTQYF. Here the CDR3 DNA reads TGCGCCAGCGGCTTTAGCGGAGTCACAGATACGCAGTATTTT. The chain recombines TRBV5-1 with TRBJ2-3, with D perhaps TRBD2 (6 bases). This CDR3 comprises 14 residues. Germline V CDR1 and CDR2: SGHRS, YFSETQ.

The chain carries TRBV19 and TRBJ2-1; no clear D gene. Trimming removed 7 bases at V and 1 base at J, with 11 bases between. The CDR3 extends over 14 amino acids. From germline, CDR1 is LNHDA and CDR2 SQIVND (reference sequence). In DNA, the CDR3 is TGTGCCAGTACCGAGGCCGTATCCTACAATGAGCAGTTCTTC. This encodes CASTEAVSYNEQFF.

The rearrangement uses TRBV2 and TRBJ2-3; TRBD2 agrees at 8 bases. Trimming removed 7 bases from V and 2 bases from J; junction bases left unmatched: 2. Per germline, CDR1 SNHLY and CDR2 FYNNEI. This CDR3 contains 13 residues. CDR3 region: CASKLAVTDTQYF. DNA of the CDR3: TGTGCCAGCAAACTAGCGGTCACAGATACGCAGTATTTT. The full variable domain, with the rest looked up from reference TRBV2 and TRBJ2-3, is EPEVTQTPSHQVTQMGQEVILRCVPISNHLYFYWYRQILGQKVEFLVSFYNNEISEKSEIFDDQFSVERPDGSNFTLKIRSTKLEDSAMYFCASKLAVTDTQYFGPGTRLTVL.

The chain has TRBV2 and TRBJ2-2; TRBD2 matches 10 bases. The ends lost 6 bases at V and 7 bases at J; junction bases unmatched: 5. Germline V lookup: CDR1 SNHLY, CDR2 FYNNEI. CDR3 length: 14 amino acids. As DNA, the CDR3 is TGTGCCAGCAGGCTAGCGGGAGTGGTCGGGGAGCTGTTTTTT. It specifies CASRLAGVVGELFF. The full variable domain, with the rest looked up from reference TRBV2 and TRBJ2-2, is EPEVTQTPSHQVTQMGQEVILRCVPISNHLYFYWYRQILGQKVEFLVSFYNNEISEKSEIFDDQFSVERPDGSNFTLKIRSTKLEDSAMYFCASRLAGVVGELFFGEGSRLTVL.

The chain carries TRBV2 and TRBJ1-4; tentative D call: TRBD1 (6 bases). Germline values: CDR1 SNHLY, CDR2 FYNNEI. The CDR3 has 14 residues. V was shortened by 5 bases and J by 7 bases, with 14 bases between the two germline ends. As DNA, the CDR3 is TGTGCCAGCAGTACCTACAGGGTAGGTGAAAAACTGTTTTTT. It translates to CASSTYRVGEKLFF.

The chain links TRBV30 to TRBJ2-5; 10 nucleotides align to TRBD1. Matching the DNA end better, TRBJ2-7 makes the J call doubtful. The CDR3 is 12 residues long. CDR1 is GTSNPN, CDR2 SVGIG, per germline (reference sequence). CDR3 coding DNA: TGTGCCTGCAGGACAGGGGGCTACGAGCAGTACTTC. Its translation: CACRTGGYEQYF.

This sequence joins TRBV2 and TRBJ2-2; no reliable D call. With 6 bases removed from V and 0 bases from J, the gap between germline ends came to 8 bases. This CDR3 comprises 14 residues. Germline loops: CDR1 SNHLY, CDR2 FYNNEI. The CDR3 coding sequence is TGTGCCAGCAGGCCCGGAGCGAACACCGGGGAGCTGTTTTTT. Translated, it gives CASRPGANTGELFF.

Only a few counts were recorded for this clone. The rearrangement links TRBV6-1 to TRBJ1-1; D is uncertain. Trimming pared 3 bases from V and 3 bases from J, leaving 5 bases between. Germline CDR1 reads MNHNS; CDR2 reads SASEGT. The CDR3 spans 12 residues. The CDR3 spells CASSDGHTEAFF. CDR3 DNA sequence: TGTGCCAGCAGTGATGGGCACACTGAAGCTTTCTTT.

The chain couples TRBV6-1 to TRBJ1-2, with D maybe TRBD1 (5 bases). V lost 8 bases to trimming and J lost 1 base, with 8 bases between them. Germline loops: CDR1 MNHNS, CDR2 SASEGT. This CDR3 has 12 residues. This chain's CDR3 is CASAQDNYGYTF. The CDR3 DNA follows: TGTGCCAGCGCACAGGATAACTATGGCTACACCTTC.

J is TRBJ2-1 and V is TRBV2; a weak D match, TRBD1 (7 bases). The CDR3 runs to 14 residues. Between the trimmed V and J ends, which lost 7 bases and 6 bases, there was a span of 16 bases. The germline V gene encodes CDR1 SNHLY and CDR2 FYNNEI. The CDR3 here is CASKGWQGGNEQFF. The DNA for the CDR3 is TGTGCCAGCAAGGGTTGGCAGGGGGGCAATGAGCAGTTCTTC.

The chain carries TRBV6-5 and TRBJ2-2; 8 nucleotides agree with TRBD1. The CDR3 contains 15 residues. Per germline, CDR1 MNHEY and CDR2 SVGAGI. The junction had 4 bases not matched to a gene; V was cut back by 5 bases and J by 2 bases. The CDR3 protein is CASSTGTGNTGELFF. As DNA, the CDR3 is TGTGCCAGCAGTACCGGGACAGGAAACACCGGGGAGCTGTTTTTT.

The rearrangement links TRBV28 to TRBJ1-2; TRBD1 is a possible D gene (5 bases). The CDR3 consists of 13 residues. The germline V and J ends were trimmed by 8 bases and 4 bases, with 14 bases remaining between them. CDR1 is MDHEN, CDR2 SYDVKM, per germline. CDR3 sequence: CASLWGRGYGYTF. CDR3 bases: TGTGCCAGCCTGTGGGGCCGAGGCTATGGCTACACCTTC.

This rearrangement joins TRBV18 to TRBJ1-2; D gene uncertain. The germline V gene encodes CDR1 KGHSH and CDR2 LQKENI. The length of the CDR3 is 16 residues. V lost 3 bases and J lost 0, with 14 bases in between. CDR3 in amino acids: CASSPAGMQANYGYTF. The DNA of the CDR3 is TGTGCCAGCTCACCTGCCGGGATGCAAGCTAACTATGGCTACACCTTC.

The V call is TRBV2, the J call TRBJ1-1, with no clear D. This CDR3 is built from 15 residues. Trimming cost V 0 bases and J 1 base, with 9 bases left between them. The germline V gene has CDR1 SNHLY and CDR2 FYNNEI. CDR3 DNA sequence: TGTGCCAGCAGTGAAGCGCTGGCGGCGAACACTGAAGCTTTCTTT. Amino acid sequence: CASSEALAANTEAFF.

The chain couples TRBV25-1 to TRBJ1-1, with D possibly being TRBD1 (5 bases). There are 13 residues in the CDR3. Germline V lookup: CDR1 MGHDK, CDR2 SYGVNS. V was clipped by 3 bases and J by 8 bases, with 13 bases between them. The CDR3: CASSERTTLEAFF. CDR3 sequence (DNA): TGTGCCAGCAGTGAGCGGACAACTCTCGAAGCTTTCTTT.

V and J are TRBV4-1 and TRBJ1-4; D is unresolved. This CDR3 region has 15 residues. The ends were cut back, 1 base at V and 5 bases at J, with 11 bases in the middle. Germline CDR1 is MGHRA and CDR2 is YSYEKL. CDR3 DNA sequence: TGCGCCAGCAGCCAAGGGTACAGCTCAAATGAAAAACTGTTTTTT. Its translation: CASSQGYSSNEKLFF.

This chain connects TRBV7-3 to TRBJ2-1, with 13 bases lining up with TRBD2. The CDR3 consists of 16 residues. Trimming took 8 bases from V and 9 from J; bases not matched to a gene: 13. Per germline, CDR1 SGHTA and CDR2 FQGTGA. CDR3 DNA: TGTGCCAGCGGAACGGCGGGGGGACTAGCGGGACGTGAGCAGTTCTTC. Protein product: CASGTAGGLAGREQFF.

V and J are TRBV2 and TRBJ2-1; 8 bases are a match to TRBD2. The V and J ends lost 3 bases and 6 bases, in that order; junction bases with no gene match: 7. The CDR3 length is 15 residues. Germline V lookup: CDR1 SNHLY, CDR2 FYNNEI. The chain's CDR3 is CASSDRGTSSNEQFF. The CDR3 nucleotides are TGTGCCAGCAGTGATCGCGGGACTAGTTCCAATGAGCAGTTCTTC.

The V gene is TRBV5-6, the J gene TRBJ1-4, with D hard to call. Germline CDR1 SGHDT, CDR2 YYEEEE. Trimming removed 5 bases from V and 8 bases from J, with 13 bases in between. The CDR3 is 13 residues long. The CDR3 bases are TGTGCCAGCAGTCTGACGGCCAGGGAAAAACTGTTTTTT. Encoded protein: CASSLTAREKLFF.

This chain uses TRBV7-9 with TRBJ2-7; D is uncertain. Trimming pared 5 bases from V and 0 bases from J, leaving 11 bases between. The germline gives CDR1 SEHNR, CDR2 FQNEAQ (reference sequence). This CDR3 contains 14 residues. This CDR3 reads CASSKSTSSYEQYF. The CDR3 DNA reads as TGTGCCAGCAGCAAAAGTACCAGCTCCTACGAGCAGTACTTC.

This chain uses TRBV5-5 with TRBJ1-1; D is possibly TRBD1 (6 bases). This CDR3 spans 13 amino acids. Trimming took 1 base from V and 7 from J, leaving 11 bases between them. Germline V gives CDR1 SGHKS, CDR2 YYEKEE (reference sequence). The CDR3 region has the DNA TGTGCCAGCAGCTTGTCCACAGGGATTGAAGCTTTCTTT. Translating gives CASSLSTGIEAFF.

As DNA, the CDR3 is TGTGCCAGCAGCCCCCAGCCTAGCGTCAGGTACGAGCAGTACTTC. This sequence encodes CASSPQPSVRYEQYF. The J gene is TRBJ2-7, the V gene TRBV7-3; D is perhaps TRBD2 (6 bases). Trimming stripped 5 bases from V and 4 bases from J, with 18 bases between. The germline V gene encodes CDR1 SGHTA and CDR2 FQGTGA. This CDR3 contains 15 residues.

For this clone: No conserved phenylalanine or tryptophan ends this CDR3, so it is likely a read error. Written as DNA, the CDR3 is TGTGCCAGCAGTTACTCTGGTAGCAATCAGCCCCAGCATGTT. Protein product: CASSYSGSNQPQHV. V gene TRBV6-5 combines with J gene TRBJ1-5; D not certain. V lost 0 bases, J lost 0 bases, and 3 bases lay in between. In germline, CDR1 is MNHEY, CDR2 SVGAGI. The CDR3 consists of 14 residues.

This rearrangement joins TRBV21-1 to TRBJ1-5; the D segment call TRBD1 is taken from the table without a DNA check. TRBV21-1 represents a pseudogene. This CDR3 has 17 amino acids. DNA of the CDR3: TGTGCCAGCAGCCCACTAGGAGGGGGCCGTTACAATCAGCCCCAGCATTTT. Translating gives CASSPLGGGRYNQPQHF.

This clone was observed once. The V and J genes are TRBV7-9 and TRBJ2-7; TRBD1 aligns across 7 bases. Per the germline V gene, CDR1 is SEHNR and CDR2 is FQNEAQ (reference sequence). The CDR3 has 14 residues. The J segment lost 4 bases and the V segment lost 5 bases, leaving 8 bases of the junction unmatched. This CDR3 is CASSRMGQNYEQYF. CDR3 sequence (DNA): TGTGCCAGCAGCCGCATGGGACAGAATTACGAGCAGTACTTC.

The chain carries TRBV7-3 and TRBJ2-6; 7 bases map to TRBD2. The CDR3 consists of 16 residues. CDR1 and CDR2 (germline): SGHTA, FQGTGA. J gave up 0 bases and V 6 bases, and 5 bases lay outside the gene matches. In DNA form, the CDR3 reads TGTGCCAGCAGTCGCGGCGGGGGCTCTGGGGCCAACGTCCTGACTTTC. Its protein product is CASSRGGGSGANVLTF.

V is TRBV6-1 and J is TRBJ2-2; D is undetermined. Between the trimmed V and J ends, which lost 11 bases and 0 bases, there was a span of 10 bases. CDR1 is MNHNS and CDR2 is SASEGT in the germline V gene. The CDR3 contains 13 residues. The CDR3 DNA reads as TGTGCCGTAGGCGCGGCGAACACCGGGGAGCTGTTTTTT. This gives the protein CAVGAANTGELFF.

J is TRBJ2-3 and V is TRBV29-1; no clear D. This CDR3 is 14 amino acids long. The germline V gene encodes CDR1 SQVTM and CDR2 ANQGSEA. V dropped 6 bases and J dropped 4 bases, with 17 bases sitting between them. CDR3 DNA: TGCAGCGTAGAGCTCCACTCCCTCCCAGATACGCAGTATTTT. This translates into CSVELHSLPDTQYF.